This TCR beta chain was recorded in a study of response to subunit inactivated influenza vaccine. TCRdb independently ran MiXCR on the RT-PCR reads; one entry per CDR3 protein. The sample lists around 570,000 distinct CDR3 sequences, 6% to 9% occurring once. This clonotype has just a few counts. Its antigen is unidentified. Findings and caveats of the study: Authors suggested few new T cells are recruited by each seasonal influenza vaccination.

The CDR3 loop spans 14 amino acids. Germline loops: CDR1 LNHNV, CDR2 YYDKDF (reference sequence). Trimming cost V 0 bases and J 6 bases, with 12 bases left between them. Sequencing used PBMCs from blood, obtained less than 30 months after vaccination. The genes are TRBV15 and TRBJ2-7; D possibly corresponds to TRBD1 (6 bases). The source is a man aged 45-69 years who received an inactivated influenza vaccine. CDR3 DNA: TGTGCCACCAGCAGAGACAGGGGTCCTGGCGAGCAGTACTTC. Protein: CATSRDRGPGEQYF.